This TCR beta chain was sequenced in a study of blood T cell repertoires in COVID-19. Study details: Samples of COVID-19 (acute and convalescent) were obtained from the United States, Italy and Spain. Sample material is recorded as cDNA or gDNA derived from T cells, B-cell-depleted T cells, or PBMCs.

The CDR3 extends over 13 amino acids. The germline V gene encodes CDR1 SGHVS and CDR2 FNYEAQ. The V end lost 0 bases, the J end lost 11 bases, and 11 bases lay between the germline ends. Authors' analysis steps: Using reference gene primer amplification, nucleated cell counts were estimated. Clones were read by immunoSEQ multiplex PCR, and TCRdb kept only the in-frame ones, dropping some. Clone size and V and J calls were adopted from that table, with D and trimming inferred from the DNA. Of roughly 250,000 clones in the sample, around 90% were seen once. The Seattle patients joined while their infection was active and were tracked longitudinally afterward.

Material for sequencing was peripheral blood. This TCR came from a man aged 25 to 40 with COVID-19, enrolled during active disease. V gene TRBV7-6 combines with J gene TRBJ1-5; D unclear. CDR3 sequence reads: CASSLALGGSQHF. Here the CDR3 DNA reads TGTGCCAGCAGCTTAGCCCTAGGTGGGTCCCAGCATTTT.